This is a list of T cell receptor beta chains from one sample in a study of CD8 T cells in ankylosing spondylitis. TCRdb re-derived calls from the 5' RACE reads in MiXCR, one entry per CDR3 protein. The table shows more than 30,000 distinct CDR3 sequences, with 11% occurring only once. Sequencing used synovial fluid, either unsorted or a sorted T cell fraction (not recorded which). The receptors derive from a male donor with ankylosing spondylitis. Each CDR3 is given with its conserved first and last residue. The order of the fields is J gene, clone size, D gene, V gene, CDR3 protein, CDR3 DNA. The D gene is left open where the match is weak. Only part of the rows carry a size: once, few, many, or a class if the clone is expanded.

J gene: TRBJ2-7; clone size: .; D gene: .; V gene: TRBV6-1; CDR3 protein: CASSEGTVLIEQYF; CDR3 DNA: TGTGCCAGCAGTGAGGGAACCGTTCTGATTGAGCAGTACTTC
J gene: TRBJ1-1; clone size: few; D gene: .; V gene: TRBV4-2; CDR3 protein: CASSQERRGPRAEAFF; CDR3 DNA: TGTGCCAGCAGCCAAGAGAGGAGGGGCCCGAGGGCTGAAGCTTTCTTT
J gene: TRBJ2-7; clone size: .; D gene: TRBD1; V gene: TRBV28; CDR3 protein: CAITGTGTEQYF; CDR3 DNA: TGTGCCATCACCGGGACAGGGACCGAGCAGTACTTC
J gene: TRBJ2-7; clone size: .; D gene: .; V gene: TRBV29-1; CDR3 protein: CSAEGRTSYEQYF; CDR3 DNA: TGCAGCGCCGAGGGACGGACCTCCTACGAGCAGTACTTC
J gene: TRBJ2-7; clone size: many; D gene: .; V gene: TRBV7-6; CDR3 protein: CASSLASSSHEQYF; CDR3 DNA: TGTGCCAGCAGCTTAGCAAGTAGCTCCCACGAGCAGTACTTC
J gene: TRBJ2-5; clone size: few; D gene: .; V gene: TRBV29-1; CDR3 protein: CSVLSWNQETQYF; CDR3 DNA: TGCAGCGTTCTATCATGGAACCAAGAGACCCAGTACTTC
J gene: TRBJ2-5; clone size: many; D gene: .; V gene: TRBV29-1; CDR3 protein: CSGLEWQETQYF; CDR3 DNA: TGCAGCGGCCTAGAGTGGCAAGAGACCCAGTACTTC
J gene: TRBJ2-3; clone size: few; D gene: TRBD1; V gene: TRBV7-6; CDR3 protein: CASSSRDRRGDTQYF; CDR3 DNA: TGTGCCAGCAGCTCCCGGGACAGAAGAGGGGATACGCAGTATTTT
J gene: TRBJ2-1; clone size: few; D gene: TRBD2; V gene: TRBV20-1; CDR3 protein: CSALLAGGPYSYNEQFF; CDR3 DNA: TGCAGTGCGCTACTAGCGGGAGGGCCCTACTCCTACAATGAGCAGTTCTTC
J gene: TRBJ2-7; clone size: few; D gene: .; V gene: TRBV4-1; CDR3 protein: CASSQDSTGPNYEQYF; CDR3 DNA: TGCGCCAGCAGCCAAGATAGTACAGGACCAAACTACGAGCAGTACTTC
J gene: TRBJ2-7; clone size: many; D gene: .; V gene: TRBV20-1; CDR3 protein: CSAPRDSSYEQYF; CDR3 DNA: TGCAGTGCTCCGAGGGACTCCAGCTACGAGCAGTACTTC
J gene: TRBJ1-1; clone size: few; D gene: TRBD1; V gene: TRBV5-1; CDR3 protein: CASSPPGQLNTEAFF; CDR3 DNA: TGCGCCAGCAGCCCACCGGGACAGTTGAACACTGAAGCTTTCTTT
J gene: TRBJ1-1; clone size: .; D gene: .; V gene: TRBV14; CDR3 protein: CASSQDTGNVNINTEAFF; CDR3 DNA: TGTGCCAGCAGCCAAGATACGGGGAATGTGAACATCAACACTGAAGCTTTCTTT
J gene: TRBJ2-1; clone size: few; D gene: TRBD2; V gene: TRBV4-1; CDR3 protein: CASSQGGGGGLAGATYNEQFF; CDR3 DNA: TGCGCCAGCAGCCAAGGTGGTGGAGGAGGTCTAGCGGGAGCAACCTACAATGAGCAGTTCTTC
J gene: TRBJ2-6; clone size: .; D gene: TRBD2; V gene: TRBV2; CDR3 protein: CASSERGNLLAVPSGANVLTF; CDR3 DNA: TGTGCCAGCAGTGAACGGGGAAACCTACTAGCGGTACCTTCTGGGGCCAACGTCCTGACTTTC
J gene: TRBJ1-1; clone size: few; D gene: .; V gene: TRBV6-5; CDR3 protein: CASSFGLNTEAFF; CDR3 DNA: TGTGCCAGCAGTTTCGGGCTGAACACTGAAGCTTTCTTT
J gene: TRBJ2-7; clone size: few; D gene: .; V gene: TRBV25-1; CDR3 protein: CASSMDSGSQQYF; CDR3 DNA: TGTGCCAGCTCCATGGACAGCGGATCGCAGCAGTACTTC
J gene: TRBJ1-5; clone size: .; D gene: .; V gene: TRBV21-1; CDR3 protein: CASSIPATDYNQPQHF; CDR3 DNA: TGTGCCAGCAGCATCCCCGCCACTGACTACAATCAGCCCCAGCATTTT
J gene: TRBJ2-5; clone size: few; D gene: .; V gene: TRBV20-1; CDR3 protein: CSARDPPLVGFQETQYF; CDR3 DNA: TGCAGTGCTAGAGATCCTCCCCTGGTCGGCTTCCAAGAGACCCAGTACTTC
J gene: TRBJ2-4; clone size: many; D gene: TRBD1; V gene: TRBV20-1; CDR3 protein: CSATTPGQGDLNIQYF; CDR3 DNA: TGCAGTGCTACGACTCCGGGACAGGGGGATTTAAACATTCAGTACTTC
J gene: TRBJ1-1; clone size: few; D gene: TRBD1; V gene: TRBV10-3; CDR3 protein: CAISEPGTGANTEAFF; CDR3 DNA: TGTGCCATCAGTGAGCCCGGGACAGGGGCTAACACTGAAGCTTTCTTT
J gene: TRBJ2-3; clone size: few; D gene: TRBD2; V gene: TRBV20-1; CDR3 protein: CSARDMGSLAGPLYTDTQYF; CDR3 DNA: TGCAGTGCTAGAGATATGGGATCTCTAGCGGGACCATTATACACAGATACGCAGTATTTT
J gene: TRBJ2-1; clone size: many; D gene: .; V gene: TRBV7-9; CDR3 protein: CASLGTRDNEQFF; CDR3 DNA: TGTGCCAGCCTTGGCACAAGGGACAATGAGCAGTTCTTC
J gene: TRBJ2-6; clone size: many; D gene: TRBD2; V gene: TRBV5-6; CDR3 protein: CASSREGAGANVLTF; CDR3 DNA: TGTGCCAGCAGCCGGGAGGGGGCTGGGGCCAACGTCCTGACTTTC
J gene: TRBJ2-7; clone size: .; D gene: .; V gene: TRBV7-9; CDR3 protein: CASSPRDGGYEQYF; CDR3 DNA: TGTGCCAGCAGCCCCCGGGACGGCGGCTACGAGCAGTACTTC
J gene: TRBJ1-6; clone size: .; D gene: .; V gene: TRBV4-1; CDR3 protein: CASSQGAANNSPLHF; CDR3 DNA: TGCGCCAGCAGCCAAGGGGCCGCCAATAATTCACCCCTCCACTTT
J gene: TRBJ1-1; clone size: .; D gene: .; V gene: TRBV5-1; CDR3 protein: CASSLGSGTEAFF; CDR3 DNA: TGCGCCAGCAGCCTAGGTAGTGGCACTGAAGCTTTCTTT
J gene: TRBJ2-1; clone size: few; D gene: TRBD1; V gene: TRBV7-3; CDR3 protein: CASSLEGASSYNEQFF; CDR3 DNA: TGTGCCAGCAGCTTAGAGGGGGCTAGCTCCTACAATGAGCAGTTCTTC
J gene: TRBJ2-1; clone size: .; D gene: .; V gene: TRBV4-2; CDR3 protein: CASSQGRGLSSYNEQFF; CDR3 DNA: TGTGCCAGCAGCCAAGGACGGGGCCTGAGCTCCTACAATGAGCAGTTCTTC
J gene: TRBJ1-2; clone size: many; D gene: .; V gene: TRBV5-8; CDR3 protein: CASSLSFSGTGYTF; CDR3 DNA: TGTGCCAGCAGCCTATCCTTTTCGGGAACGGGCTACACCTTC
J gene: TRBJ1-1; clone size: many; D gene: .; V gene: TRBV5-6; CDR3 protein: CASSWQGLVNTEAFF; CDR3 DNA: TGTGCCAGCAGCTGGCAGGGTCTGGTGAACACTGAAGCTTTCTTT
J gene: TRBJ1-5; clone size: many; D gene: .; V gene: TRBV28; CDR3 protein: CASSPEMRGPQHF; CDR3 DNA: TGTGCCAGCAGTCCCGAGATGAGGGGGCCCCAGCATTTT
J gene: TRBJ2-2; clone size: few; D gene: TRBD2; V gene: TRBV15; CDR3 protein: CATSKLAVITGELFF; CDR3 DNA: TGTGCCACCAGTAAACTAGCGGTAATCACCGGGGAGCTGTTTTTT
J gene: TRBJ2-1; clone size: medium-sized; D gene: .; V gene: TRBV7-2; CDR3 protein: CASTRTDEQFF; CDR3 DNA: TGTGCCAGCACCCGTACGGATGAGCAGTTCTTC
J gene: TRBJ1-4; clone size: many; D gene: .; V gene: TRBV12-3/TRBV12-4; CDR3 protein: CASSWVAGEKLFF; CDR3 DNA: TGTGCCAGCAGTTGGGTGGCGGGCGAAAAACTGTTTTTT
J gene: TRBJ1-4; clone size: .; D gene: TRBD1; V gene: TRBV20-1; CDR3 protein: CSADRGGDEKLFF; CDR3 DNA: TGCAGTGCAGACAGGGGGGGAGATGAAAAACTGTTTTTT
J gene: TRBJ2-1; clone size: .; D gene: TRBD2; V gene: TRBV9; CDR3 protein: CASSLPGLAQFF; CDR3 DNA: TGTGCCAGCAGCCTCCCCGGACTAGCCCAGTTCTTC
J gene: TRBJ2-7; clone size: .; D gene: TRBD2; V gene: TRBV19; CDR3 protein: CASSERTSGSYEQYF; CDR3 DNA: TGTGCCAGTAGTGAGAGGACTAGCGGGAGTTACGAGCAGTACTTC
J gene: TRBJ2-5; clone size: many; D gene: .; V gene: TRBV29-1; CDR3 protein: CSVEGGGETQYF; CDR3 DNA: TGCAGCGTTGAAGGAGGGGGGGAGACCCAGTACTTC
J gene: TRBJ2-7; clone size: few; D gene: .; V gene: TRBV7-8; CDR3 protein: CASSSRGRGHEQYF; CDR3 DNA: TGTGCCAGCAGCTCCCGGGGCCGAGGCCACGAGCAGTACTTC
J gene: TRBJ1-2; clone size: many; D gene: .; V gene: TRBV12-3/TRBV12-4; CDR3 protein: CASSYILTGLYGYTF; CDR3 DNA: TGTGCCAGCAGTTACATCCTGACAGGACTCTATGGCTACACCTTC
J gene: TRBJ1-1; clone size: many; D gene: TRBD1; V gene: TRBV11-1; CDR3 protein: CASSPVGTVTLRNTEAFF; CDR3 DNA: TGTGCCAGCAGCCCTGTCGGGACAGTGACCCTACGAAACACTGAAGCTTTCTTT